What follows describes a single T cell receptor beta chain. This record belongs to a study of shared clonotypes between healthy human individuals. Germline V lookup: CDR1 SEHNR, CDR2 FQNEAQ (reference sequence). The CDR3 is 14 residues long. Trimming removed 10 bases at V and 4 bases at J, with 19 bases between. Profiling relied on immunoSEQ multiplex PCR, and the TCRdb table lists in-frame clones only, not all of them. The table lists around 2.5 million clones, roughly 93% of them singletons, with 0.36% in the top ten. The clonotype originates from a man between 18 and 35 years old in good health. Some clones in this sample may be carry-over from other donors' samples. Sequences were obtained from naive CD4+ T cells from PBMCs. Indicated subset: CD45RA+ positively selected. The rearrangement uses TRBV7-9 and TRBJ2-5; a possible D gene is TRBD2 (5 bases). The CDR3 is CAIRPGRWGETQYF. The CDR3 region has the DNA TGTGCCATTAGGCCGGGAAGGTGGGGAGAGACCCAGTACTTC.